This T cell receptor (beta chain) was captured by sequencing in a study of Ad26.COV2.S vaccination and SARS-CoV-2 variants (TCRdb year 2021). Regarding the complete study: Donors in the vaccine arm were drawn from COV1001, a multicentre, randomized, double-blind, placebo-controlled phase I-IIa trial testing Ad26.COV2.S in healthy adults. Sequencing of the TCRbeta repertoire served to evaluate the specificity and breadth of SARS-CoV-2-reactive T cell receptors following Ad26.COV2.S vaccination. Ad26.COV2.S was given intramuscularly at 5x10^10 or 1x10^11 viral particles, as a single shot or as two shots 56 days apart. A total of 32 samples were included in the TCR-sequenced set, comprising roughly 20 Ad26.COV2.S vaccine recipients, 5 placebo recipients and 8 SARS-CoV-2 convalescent individuals. Investigators did not know the trial group allocation while performing experiments and assessing outcomes. Participants in the trial were split at random into five groups of five each, receiving low-dose or high-dose Ad26.COV2.S once or twice, or else placebo on both occasions.

Taken with the paper, the label for treatment or condition translates to: around 19 received Ad26.COV2.S at low or high dose, single or two shots; several received placebo; per-sample allocation not given. For vaccine and placebo recipients, repertoires were sequenced using samples collected on day 63 after the first injection. In Cohort 1b, roughly 25 adults aged 18-55 years were enrolled at a single site in Boston, USA, between 29 July and 7 August 2020. Ad26.COV2.S was a replication-incompetent adenovirus type 26 vector expressing a prefusion-stabilized SARS-CoV-2 spike protein from the original Wuhan strain. V and J are truncated by 1 base and 6 bases respectively, leaving an intervening sequence of 7 bases. From a lookup of the germline V gene, CDR1 and CDR2 are SGHTA and FQGNSA. The CDR3 holds 14 amino acids from the cysteine to the phenylalanine. Of the read, only the CDR3 DNA is kept; its 42 bases are in frame from base 1.

Findings and caveats that apply to the study as a whole: Higher spike-specific TCR breadth was observed in Ad26.COV2.S recipients than in placebo recipients (P = 0.0014). The study was not powered for comparison of responses between vaccine doses or regimens. Non-spike TCR breadth was comparable between vaccine and placebo recipients, consistent with the vaccine containing only spike. Substantial breadth of spike-specific CD8+ and CD4+ T cell responses was reported after vaccination. According to the authors, total T cell responses may have been underestimated by the TCR breadth and depth analyses.

TCRbeta CDR3 regions were sequenced with the immunoSEQ Assay. After extraction, genomic DNA underwent amplification by bias-controlled multiplex PCR, followed by high-throughput sequencing. The original pipeline was this. To quantify the absolute abundance of each unique TCRbeta CDR3 region, sequences were collapsed and filtered. Usable DNA was measured by amplifying reference genes present in all nucleated cells, and TCRbeta template counts were normalized to that usable DNA to estimate T cell fraction. Repertoire TCRs were annotated as SARS-CoV-2-specific when V gene, CDR3 amino acid sequence and J gene were exactly matched to a known reactive TCR set. The reference SARS-CoV-2 TCR set was obtained from MIRA and was filtered for enrichment in COVID-19-positive ImmuneCODE repertoires, whereby public or cross-reactive TCRs were removed. Using the MIRA antigens, annotated TCRs were further analysed by specific ORF or by position within an ORF. Breadth was defined as the number of annotated unique rearrangements divided by the total number of unique productive rearrangements, and depth was defined as the summed frequency of the annotated unique rearrangements. Group comparisons of TCR breadth used two-sided Wilcoxon rank-sum tests. The table comes from immuneACCESS by way of TCRdb, which keeps in-frame sequences with V and J called. Part of the clones is missing from these tables; in studies checked, under half for an unresolved V gene and the rest for unknown reasons. That table is the source of V, J and clone size, and D and trimming were worked out from the DNA. Recorded for this sample are around 300,000 clones; around 88% of them occurred a single time. Around 5% of the sample comes from the top ten.

On this clone: Its antigen is unknown. Base quality data are lacking; no much larger clone is found one base away.

The V and J genes are TRBV7-2 and TRBJ1-6; the D gene lacks a confident call. The clonotype was recovered from a person aged 18-65 years who received the Ad26.COV2.S COVID-19 vaccine or a placebo. The sample was peripheral blood, taken in a trial of Ad26.COV2.S vaccine versus placebo. This receptor has the CDR3 CASSLDTANSPLHF. The bases are TGTGCCAGCAGCTTAGATACAGCTAATTCACCCCTCCACTTT.